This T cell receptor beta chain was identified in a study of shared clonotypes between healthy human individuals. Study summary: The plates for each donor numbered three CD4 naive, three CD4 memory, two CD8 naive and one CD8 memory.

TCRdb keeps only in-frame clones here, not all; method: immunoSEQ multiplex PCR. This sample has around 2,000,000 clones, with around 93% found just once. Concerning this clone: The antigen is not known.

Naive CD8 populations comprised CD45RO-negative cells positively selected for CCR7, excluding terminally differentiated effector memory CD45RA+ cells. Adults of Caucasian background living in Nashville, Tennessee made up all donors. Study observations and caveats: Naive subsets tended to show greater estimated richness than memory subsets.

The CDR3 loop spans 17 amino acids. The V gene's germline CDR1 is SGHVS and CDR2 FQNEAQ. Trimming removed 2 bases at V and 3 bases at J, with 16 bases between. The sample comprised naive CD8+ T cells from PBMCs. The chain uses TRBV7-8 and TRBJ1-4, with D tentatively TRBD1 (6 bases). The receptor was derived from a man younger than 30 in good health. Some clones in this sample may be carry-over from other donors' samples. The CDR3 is CASSLILSGGSNEKLFF. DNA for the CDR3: TGTGCCAGCAGCTTAATACTTTCCGGGGGCTCTAATGAAAAACTGTTTTTT.